This TCR beta chain was documented in a study of CD8+ T cells in alopecia areata. On the study more broadly: The study gave treated patients oral tofacitinib at 5 to 10 mg twice daily. Points from the study as a whole: It was lesional scalp, especially alopecia totalis/universalis, that showed higher clonality than normal scalp.

Reverse transcribed after extraction, RNA yielded cDNA as the sequencing template. Sequenced by immunoSEQ multiplex PCR; TCRdb stores in-frame clones only, minus some. This table holds more than 150,000 clones, 59% found once. V lost 0 bases to trimming and J lost 1 base; unmatched junction nucleotides: 5. The CDR3 totals 17 residues. Germline-derived CDR1 and CDR2 are ENHRY and SYGVKD. In regard to this clone: Its cognate antigen is unknown.

The rearrangement joins TRBV10-3 to TRBJ2-5; the match to TRBD1 covers 10 bases. This TCR came from a human donor with alopecia areata. This sample comprised CD4+ T cells sorted from blood, obtained at week 0. The CDR3 protein is CAISESKGQGSQETQYF. In DNA, the CDR3 is TGTGCCATCAGTGAGTCGAAGGGACAGGGGTCCCAAGAGACCCAGTACTTC.